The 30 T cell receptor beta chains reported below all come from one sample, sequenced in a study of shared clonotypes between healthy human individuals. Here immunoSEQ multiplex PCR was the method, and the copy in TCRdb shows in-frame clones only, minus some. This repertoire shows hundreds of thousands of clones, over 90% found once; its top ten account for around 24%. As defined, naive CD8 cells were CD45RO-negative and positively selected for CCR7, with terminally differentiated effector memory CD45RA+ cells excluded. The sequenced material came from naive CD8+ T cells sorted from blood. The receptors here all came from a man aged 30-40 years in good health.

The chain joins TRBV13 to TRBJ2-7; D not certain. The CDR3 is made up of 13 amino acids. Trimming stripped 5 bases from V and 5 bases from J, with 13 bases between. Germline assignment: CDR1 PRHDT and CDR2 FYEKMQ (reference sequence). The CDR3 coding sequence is TGTGCCAGCAGCCCCGGGTGGGGTAACGAGCAGTACTTC. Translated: CASSPGWGNEQYF. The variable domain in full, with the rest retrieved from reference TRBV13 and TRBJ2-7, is AAGVIQSPRHLIKEKRETATLKCYPIPRHDTVYWYQQGPGQDPQFLISFYEKMQSDKGSIPDRFSAQQFSDYHSELNMSSLELGDSALYFCASSPGWGNEQYFGPGTRLTVT.

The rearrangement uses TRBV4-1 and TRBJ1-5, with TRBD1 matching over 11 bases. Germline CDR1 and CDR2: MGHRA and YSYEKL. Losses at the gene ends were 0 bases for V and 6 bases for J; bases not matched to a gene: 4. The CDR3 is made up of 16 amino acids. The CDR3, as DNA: TGCGCCAGCAGCCAAGATTGGGGACAGGGGGGTCAGCCCCAGCATTTT. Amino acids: CASSQDWGQGGQPQHF.

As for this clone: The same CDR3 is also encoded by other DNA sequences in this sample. The CDR3 nucleotides are TGTGCCAGCAGCTTGGGGTACTACGAGCAGTACTTC. Its protein product is CASSLGYYEQYF. The chain has TRBV7-9 and TRBJ2-7; D uncertain. Per the germline V gene, CDR1 is SEHNR and CDR2 is FQNEAQ (reference sequence). The V end was cut by 3 bases, the J end by 3 bases, with 6 bases between. This CDR3 comprises 12 residues.

This CDR3 reads CASSSDGLAGTYNEQFF. The CDR3 nucleotides are TGCGCCAGCAGCTCCGATGGACTAGCGGGAACCTACAATGAGCAGTTCTTC. The chain is built from TRBV5-1 and TRBJ2-1, with TRBD2 identical over 12 bases. The CDR3 sequence is 17 residues long. The junction had 6 bases not matched to a gene; V was cut back by 3 bases and J by 2 bases. Germline-derived CDR1 and CDR2 are SGHRS and YFSETQ. Drawing the rest from reference TRBV5-1 and TRBJ2-1, the complete variable domain is KAGVTQTPRYLIKTRGQQVTLSCSPISGHRSVSWYQQTPGQGLQFLFEYFSETQRNKGNFPGRFSGRQFSNSRSEMNVSTLELGDSALYLCASSSDGLAGTYNEQFFGPGTRLTVL.

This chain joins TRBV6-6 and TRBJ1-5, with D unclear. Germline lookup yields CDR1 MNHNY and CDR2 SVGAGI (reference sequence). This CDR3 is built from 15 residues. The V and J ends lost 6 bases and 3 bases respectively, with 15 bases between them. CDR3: CASSQLDILNQPQHF. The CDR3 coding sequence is TGTGCCAGCAGCCAACTCGACATCCTCAATCAGCCCCAGCATTTT.

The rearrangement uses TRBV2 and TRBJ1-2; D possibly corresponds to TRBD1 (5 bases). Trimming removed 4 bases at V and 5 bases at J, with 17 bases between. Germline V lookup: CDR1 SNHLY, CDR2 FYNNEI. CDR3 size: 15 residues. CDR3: CASSGQPGGGYGYTF. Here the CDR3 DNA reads TGTGCCAGCAGTGGTCAGCCTGGGGGTGGGTATGGCTACACCTTC.

DNA for the CDR3: TGTGCCTCAAAAGCGGGGGGCCACACTGAAGCTTTCTTT. This sequence encodes CASKAGGHTEAFF. The chain uses TRBV7-9 and TRBJ1-1, with D perhaps matching TRBD1 (6 bases). The V and J ends lost 11 bases and 3 bases respectively, with 16 bases between them. There are 13 residues in the CDR3. Germline lookup yields CDR1 SEHNR and CDR2 FQNEAQ (reference sequence).

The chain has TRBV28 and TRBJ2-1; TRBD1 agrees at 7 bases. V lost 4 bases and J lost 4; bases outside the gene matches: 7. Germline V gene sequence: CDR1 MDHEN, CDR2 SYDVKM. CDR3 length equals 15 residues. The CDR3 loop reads CASSSEPGQYNEQFF. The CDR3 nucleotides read TGTGCCAGCAGTTCCGAACCGGGACAGTACAATGAGCAGTTCTTC.

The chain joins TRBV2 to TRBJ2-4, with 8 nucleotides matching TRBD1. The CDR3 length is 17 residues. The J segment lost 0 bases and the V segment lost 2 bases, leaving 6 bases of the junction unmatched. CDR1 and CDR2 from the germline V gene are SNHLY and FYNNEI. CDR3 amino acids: CASSEPTGVRAKNIQYF. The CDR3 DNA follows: TGTGCCAGCAGTGAACCGACAGGGGTTCGAGCCAAAAACATTCAGTACTTC.

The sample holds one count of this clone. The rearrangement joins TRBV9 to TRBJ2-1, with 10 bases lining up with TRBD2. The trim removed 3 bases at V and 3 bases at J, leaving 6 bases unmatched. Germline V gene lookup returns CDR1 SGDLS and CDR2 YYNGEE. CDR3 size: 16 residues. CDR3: CASSGSAGGDYNEQFF. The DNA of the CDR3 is TGTGCCAGCAGCGGATCAGCGGGAGGGGACTACAATGAGCAGTTCTTC.

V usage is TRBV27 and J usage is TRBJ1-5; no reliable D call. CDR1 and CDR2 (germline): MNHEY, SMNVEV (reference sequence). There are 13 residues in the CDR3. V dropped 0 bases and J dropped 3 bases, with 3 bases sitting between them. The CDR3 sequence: CASSLSTNQPQHF. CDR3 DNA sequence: TGTGCCAGCAGTTTATCGACCAATCAGCCCCAGCATTTT.

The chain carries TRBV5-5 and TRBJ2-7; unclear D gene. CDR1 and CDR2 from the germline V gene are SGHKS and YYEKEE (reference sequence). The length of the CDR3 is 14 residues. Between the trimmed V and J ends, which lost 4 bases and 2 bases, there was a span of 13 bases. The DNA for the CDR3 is TGTGCCAGCAGCCTTTACGGACCGCCCTACGAGCAGTACTTC. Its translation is CASSLYGPPYEQYF. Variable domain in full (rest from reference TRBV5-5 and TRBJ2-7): DAGVTQSPTHLIKTRGQQVTLRCSPISGHKSVSWYQQVLGQGPQFIFQYYEKEERGRGNFPDRFSARQFPNYSSELNVNALLLGDSALYLCASSLYGPPYEQYFGPGTRLTVT.

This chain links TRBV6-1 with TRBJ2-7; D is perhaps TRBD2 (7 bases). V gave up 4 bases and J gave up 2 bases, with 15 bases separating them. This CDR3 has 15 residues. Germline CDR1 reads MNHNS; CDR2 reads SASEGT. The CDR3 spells CASSVQGGLAYEQYF. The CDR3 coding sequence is TGTGCCAGCAGTGTACAGGGAGGGCTCGCCTACGAGCAGTACTTC.

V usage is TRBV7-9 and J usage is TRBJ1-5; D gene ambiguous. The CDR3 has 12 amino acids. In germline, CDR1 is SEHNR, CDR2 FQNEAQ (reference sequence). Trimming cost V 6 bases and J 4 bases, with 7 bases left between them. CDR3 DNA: TGTGCCAGCAGGGAGGGAAATCAGCCCCAGCATTTT. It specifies CASREGNQPQHF.

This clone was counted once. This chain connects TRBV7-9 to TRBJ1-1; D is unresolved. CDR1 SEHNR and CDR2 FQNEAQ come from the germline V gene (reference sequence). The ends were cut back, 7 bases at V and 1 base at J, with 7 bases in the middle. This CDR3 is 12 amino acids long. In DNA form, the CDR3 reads TGTGCCAGCACCACAGCGAACACTGAAGCTTTCTTT. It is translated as CASTTANTEAFF.

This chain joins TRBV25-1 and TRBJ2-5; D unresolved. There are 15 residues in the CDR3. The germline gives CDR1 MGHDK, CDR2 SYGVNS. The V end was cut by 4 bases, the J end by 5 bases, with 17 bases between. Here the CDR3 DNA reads TGTGCCAGCAGTGGAGCCTTAGGGTTGTGGGAGACCCAGTACTTC. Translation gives CASSGALGLWETQYF.

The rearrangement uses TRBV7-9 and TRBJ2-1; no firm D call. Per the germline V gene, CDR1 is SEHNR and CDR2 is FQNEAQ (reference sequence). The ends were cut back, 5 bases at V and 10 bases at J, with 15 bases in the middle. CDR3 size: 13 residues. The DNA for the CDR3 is TGTGCCAGCAGCCCTACGATGATTGGAGAGCAGTTCTTC. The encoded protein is CASSPTMIGEQFF.

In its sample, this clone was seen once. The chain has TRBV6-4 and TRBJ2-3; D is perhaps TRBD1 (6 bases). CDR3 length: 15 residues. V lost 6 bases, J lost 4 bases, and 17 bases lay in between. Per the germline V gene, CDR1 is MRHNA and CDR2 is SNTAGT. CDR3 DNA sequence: TGTGCCAGCAGACACAGGGTGGTGGGACCAGATACGCAGTATTTT. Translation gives CASRHRVVGPDTQYF.

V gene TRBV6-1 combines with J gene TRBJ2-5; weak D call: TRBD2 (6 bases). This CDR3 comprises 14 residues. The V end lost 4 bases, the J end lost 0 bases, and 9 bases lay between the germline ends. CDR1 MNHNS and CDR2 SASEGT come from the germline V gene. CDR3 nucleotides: TGTGCCAGCAGTGGGGGGGAGTACCAAGAGACCCAGTACTTC. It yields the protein CASSGGEYQETQYF.

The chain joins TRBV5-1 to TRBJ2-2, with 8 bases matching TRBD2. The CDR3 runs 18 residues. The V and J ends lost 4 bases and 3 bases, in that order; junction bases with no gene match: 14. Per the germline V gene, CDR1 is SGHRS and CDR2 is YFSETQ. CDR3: CASSENNRGGLDTGELFF. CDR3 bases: TGCGCCAGCAGCGAAAATAACCGCGGGGGGCTCGACACCGGGGAGCTGTTTTTT.

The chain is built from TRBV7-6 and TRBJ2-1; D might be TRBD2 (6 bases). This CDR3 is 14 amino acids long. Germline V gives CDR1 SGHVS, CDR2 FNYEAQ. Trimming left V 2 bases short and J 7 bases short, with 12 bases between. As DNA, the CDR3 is TGTGCCAGCAGCTTAAATACCGGAGGGAATGAGCAGTTCTTC. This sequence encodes CASSLNTGGNEQFF.

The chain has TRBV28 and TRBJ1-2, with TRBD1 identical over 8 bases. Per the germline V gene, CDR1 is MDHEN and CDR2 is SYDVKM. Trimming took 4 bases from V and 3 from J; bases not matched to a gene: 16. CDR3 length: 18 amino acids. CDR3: CASSSFDRGPRLDYGYTF. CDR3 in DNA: TGTGCCAGCAGTTCCTTTGACAGGGGTCCTCGTTTAGACTATGGCTACACCTTC.

The DNA of the CDR3 is TGTGCCAGCAGTGGACCTGGAGGGGAGCTGTTTTTT. This codes for CASSGPGGELFF. The chain joins TRBV6-1 to TRBJ2-2; D remains ambiguous. V lost 4 bases and J lost 8, with 8 bases in between. Per the germline V gene, CDR1 is MNHNS and CDR2 is SASEGT. The CDR3 is 12 residues long.

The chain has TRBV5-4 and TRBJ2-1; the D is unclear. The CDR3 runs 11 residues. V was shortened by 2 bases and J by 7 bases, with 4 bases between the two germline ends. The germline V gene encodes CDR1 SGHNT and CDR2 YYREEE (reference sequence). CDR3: CASSFGNEQFF. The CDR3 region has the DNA TGTGCCAGCAGCTTTGGAAATGAGCAGTTCTTC.

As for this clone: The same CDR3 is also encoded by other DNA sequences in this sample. This CDR3 is CASSQDLGPYEQYF. DNA of the CDR3: TGTGCCAGCAGCCAAGATCTGGGCCCCTACGAGCAGTACTTC. The rearrangement uses TRBV4-2 and TRBJ2-7, with D uncertain. The ends were cut back, 0 bases at V and 2 bases at J, with 8 bases in the middle. In germline, CDR1 is LGHNA, CDR2 YNFKEQ. CDR3 length equals 14 residues.

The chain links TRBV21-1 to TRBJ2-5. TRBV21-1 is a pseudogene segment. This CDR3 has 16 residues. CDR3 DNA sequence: TGTGCCAGCAGCCCCGCCTCTCCTCACCCAAGGGAGACCCAGTACTTC. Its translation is CASSPASPHPRETQYF.

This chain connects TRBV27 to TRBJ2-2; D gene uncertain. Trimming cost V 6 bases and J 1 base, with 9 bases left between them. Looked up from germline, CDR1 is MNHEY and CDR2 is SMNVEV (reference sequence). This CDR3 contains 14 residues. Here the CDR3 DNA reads TGTGCCAGCAGCGAAGGATTGAACACCGGGGAGCTGTTTTTT. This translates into CASSEGLNTGELFF.

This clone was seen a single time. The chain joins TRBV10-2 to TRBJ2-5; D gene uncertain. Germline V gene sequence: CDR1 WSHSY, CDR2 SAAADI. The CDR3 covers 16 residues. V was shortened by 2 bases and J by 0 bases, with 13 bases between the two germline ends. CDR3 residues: CASSEVGDPYQETQYF. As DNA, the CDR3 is TGCGCCAGCAGTGAGGTTGGTGATCCGTACCAAGAGACCCAGTACTTC.

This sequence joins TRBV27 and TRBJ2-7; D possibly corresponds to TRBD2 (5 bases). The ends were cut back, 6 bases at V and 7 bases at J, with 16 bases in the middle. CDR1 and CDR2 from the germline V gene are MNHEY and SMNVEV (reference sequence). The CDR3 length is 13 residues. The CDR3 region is CASSFSVSGEQYF. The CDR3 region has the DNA TGTGCCAGCAGCTTCTCGGTGTCGGGGGAGCAGTACTTC.

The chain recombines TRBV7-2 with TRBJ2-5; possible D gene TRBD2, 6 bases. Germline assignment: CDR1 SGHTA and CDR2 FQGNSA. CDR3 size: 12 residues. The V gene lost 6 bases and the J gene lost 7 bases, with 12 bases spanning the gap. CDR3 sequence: CASRRLVGTQYF. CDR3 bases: TGTGCCAGCAGGAGACTAGTCGGGACCCAGTACTTC.